This T cell receptor beta chain was obtained from a study of tumor and adjacent non-tumor tissue in lung cancer. A modified ARM-PCR protocol with three rounds of nested PCR amplified TCRbeta. TCRdb reprocessed the multiplex PCR reads via MiXCR and lists one record per CDR3 protein. The table shows 120,000 or so distinct CDR3 sequences, with around three fifths occurring only once. V was pared by 5 bases and J by 5 bases, with 6 bases of the junction left unmatched. The CDR3 extends over 14 amino acids. RNA was extracted from bulk tissue without any cell sorting. The chain couples TRBV12-3 or TRBV12-4 to TRBJ1-1; 9 nucleotides agree with TRBD1. This receptor was taken from a man younger than 45 with non-small cell lung cancer. Sequences were obtained from lung tumor tissue. The CDR3 loop is CASSTGQGSTEAFF. CDR3 DNA: TGTGCCAGCAGTACCGGACAGGGGAGTACTGAAGCTTTCTTT.